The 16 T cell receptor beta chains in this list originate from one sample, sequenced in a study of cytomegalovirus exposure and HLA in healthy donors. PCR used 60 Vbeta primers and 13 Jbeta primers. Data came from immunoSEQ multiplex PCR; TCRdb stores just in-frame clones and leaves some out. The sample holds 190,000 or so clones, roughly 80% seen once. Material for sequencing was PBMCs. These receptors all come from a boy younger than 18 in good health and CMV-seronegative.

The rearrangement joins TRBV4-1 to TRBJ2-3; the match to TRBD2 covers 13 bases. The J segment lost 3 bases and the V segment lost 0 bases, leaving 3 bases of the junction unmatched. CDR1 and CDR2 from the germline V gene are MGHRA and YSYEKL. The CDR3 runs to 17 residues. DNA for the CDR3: TGCGCCAGCAGCCAAGAGACTAGCGGGGGGTTTACAGATACGCAGTATTTT. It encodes CASSQETSGGFTDTQYF.

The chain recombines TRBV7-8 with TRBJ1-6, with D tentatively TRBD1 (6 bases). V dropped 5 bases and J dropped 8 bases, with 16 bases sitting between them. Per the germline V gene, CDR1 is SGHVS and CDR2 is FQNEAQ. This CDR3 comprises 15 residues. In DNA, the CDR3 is TGTGCCAGCAGCGCTTTACAGGGTAGAGATTCACCCCTCCACTTT. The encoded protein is CASSALQGRDSPLHF.

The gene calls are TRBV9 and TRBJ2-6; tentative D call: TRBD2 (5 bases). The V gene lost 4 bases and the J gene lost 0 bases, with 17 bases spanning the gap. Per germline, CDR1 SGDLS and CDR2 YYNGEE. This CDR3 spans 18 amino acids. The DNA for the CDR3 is TGTGCCAGCAGCATCCACCGGACGGGAATCTCTGGGGCCAACGTCCTGACTTTC. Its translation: CASSIHRTGISGANVLTF.

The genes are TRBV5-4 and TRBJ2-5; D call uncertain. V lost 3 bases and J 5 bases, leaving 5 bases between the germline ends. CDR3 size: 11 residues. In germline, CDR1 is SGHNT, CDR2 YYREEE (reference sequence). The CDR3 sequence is CASSWAETQYF. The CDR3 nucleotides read TGTGCCAGCAGCTGGGCGGAGACCCAGTACTTC.

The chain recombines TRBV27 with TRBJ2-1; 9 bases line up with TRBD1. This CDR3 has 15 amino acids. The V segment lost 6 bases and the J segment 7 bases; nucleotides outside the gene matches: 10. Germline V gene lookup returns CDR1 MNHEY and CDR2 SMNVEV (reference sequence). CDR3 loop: CASRAAGTGRNEQFF. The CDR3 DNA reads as TGTGCCAGCAGGGCAGCCGGGACAGGGCGGAATGAGCAGTTCTTC.

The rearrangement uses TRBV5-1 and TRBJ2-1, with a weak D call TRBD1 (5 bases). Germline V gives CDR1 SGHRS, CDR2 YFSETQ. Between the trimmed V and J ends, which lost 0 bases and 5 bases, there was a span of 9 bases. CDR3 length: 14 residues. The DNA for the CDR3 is TGCGCCAGCAGCTTGGAGGGGCCCGACAATGAGCAGTTCTTC. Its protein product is CASSLEGPDNEQFF.

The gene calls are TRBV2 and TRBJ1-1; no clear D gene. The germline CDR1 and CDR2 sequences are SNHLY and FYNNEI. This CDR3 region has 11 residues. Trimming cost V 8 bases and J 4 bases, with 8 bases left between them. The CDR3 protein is CASPRGTEAFF. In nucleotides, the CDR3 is TGTGCCAGCCCCCGAGGCACTGAAGCTTTCTTT.

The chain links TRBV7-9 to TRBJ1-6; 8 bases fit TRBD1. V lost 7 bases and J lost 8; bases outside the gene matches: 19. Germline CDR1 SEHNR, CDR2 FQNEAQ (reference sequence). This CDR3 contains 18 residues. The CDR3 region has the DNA TGTGCCAGCAAAAGACCGGGACAGGATCAGACAAAGTATTCACCCCTCCACTTT. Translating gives CASKRPGQDQTKYSPLHF.

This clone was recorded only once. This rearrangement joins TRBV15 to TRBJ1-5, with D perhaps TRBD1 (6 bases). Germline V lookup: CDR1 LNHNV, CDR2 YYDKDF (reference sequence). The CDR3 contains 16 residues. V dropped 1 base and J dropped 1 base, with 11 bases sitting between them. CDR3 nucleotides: TGTGCCACCAGCAGAGCCGGGACATCAAGCAATCAGCCCCAGCATTTT. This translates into CATSRAGTSSNQPQHF.

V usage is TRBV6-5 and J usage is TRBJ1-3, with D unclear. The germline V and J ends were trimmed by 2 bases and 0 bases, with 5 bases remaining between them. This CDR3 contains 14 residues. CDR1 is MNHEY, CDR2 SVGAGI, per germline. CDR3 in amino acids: CASSYEHSGNTIYF. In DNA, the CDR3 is TGTGCCAGCAGTTACGAACACTCTGGAAACACCATATATTTT.

The CDR3 here is CASSAKLAGQETQYF. In DNA, the CDR3 is TGTGCCAGCAGCGCCAAACTAGCGGGGCAAGAGACCCAGTACTTC. V and J are TRBV5-4 and TRBJ2-5, with 10 bases lining up with TRBD2. Trimming removed 4 bases from V and 2 bases from J; junction bases left unmatched: 5. There are 15 residues in the CDR3. CDR1 and CDR2 (germline): SGHNT, YYREEE (reference sequence).

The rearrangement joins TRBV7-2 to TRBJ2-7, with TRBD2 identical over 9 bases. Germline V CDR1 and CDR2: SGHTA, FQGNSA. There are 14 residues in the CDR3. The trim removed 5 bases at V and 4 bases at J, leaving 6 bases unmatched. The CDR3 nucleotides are TGTGCCAGCAGCGTAACTAGCGGGCCTTACGAGCAGTACTTC. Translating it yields CASSVTSGPYEQYF.

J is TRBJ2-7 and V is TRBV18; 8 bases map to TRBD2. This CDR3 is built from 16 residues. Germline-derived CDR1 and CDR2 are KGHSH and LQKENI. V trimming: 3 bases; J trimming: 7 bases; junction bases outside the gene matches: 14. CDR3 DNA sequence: TGTGCCAGCTCACCCCCCGGACTAGCCGTTGTAGGGGAGCAGTACTTC. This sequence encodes CASSPPGLAVVGEQYF.

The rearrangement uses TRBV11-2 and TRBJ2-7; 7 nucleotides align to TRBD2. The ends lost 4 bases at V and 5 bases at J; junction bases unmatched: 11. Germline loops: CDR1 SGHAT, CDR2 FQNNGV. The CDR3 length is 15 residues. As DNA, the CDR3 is TGTGCCAGCAGCTCGACACCCTGGGGGGGGAACGAGCAGTACTTC. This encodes CASSSTPWGGNEQYF.

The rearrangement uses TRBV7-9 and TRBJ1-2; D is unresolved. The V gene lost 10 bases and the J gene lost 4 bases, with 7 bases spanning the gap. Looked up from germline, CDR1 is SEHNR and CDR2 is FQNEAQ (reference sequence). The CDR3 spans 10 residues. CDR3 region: CATWAYGYTF. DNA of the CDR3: TGTGCCACCTGGGCCTATGGCTACACCTTC.

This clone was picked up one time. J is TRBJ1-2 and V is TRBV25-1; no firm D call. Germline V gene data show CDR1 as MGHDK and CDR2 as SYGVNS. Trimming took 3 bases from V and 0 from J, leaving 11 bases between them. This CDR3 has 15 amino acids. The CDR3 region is CASSDPAVSNYGYTF. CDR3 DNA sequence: TGTGCCAGCAGTGATCCCGCAGTCTCTAACTATGGCTACACCTTC.